These T cell receptor beta chains were read from a single sample in a study of OX40 agonist ivuxolimab in advanced cancers. TCRdb's table, derived via immunoSEQ multiplex PCR, lists solely in-frame clones and lacks some. This sample has more than 65,000 clones, with approximately 90% found just once. The specimen was CD4+ or CD8+ T cells sorted from blood, collected in a trial of the OX40 agonist ivuxolimab. The receptor set was obtained from an adult with an advanced solid tumor such as melanoma, head and neck, liver or kidney cancer. CDR3s include the opening cysteine and the closing phenylalanine or tryptophan. Size tells how often a clone was seen (once, few, many) or the class of an expanded clone, and some rows leave it out.

v_call: TRBV7-6
clone_size: -
cdr3_length: 11
j_call: TRBJ2-7
cdr3_aa: CASRGSYEQYF

v_call: TRBV5-4
clone_size: -
cdr3_length: 16
j_call: TRBJ1-1
cdr3_aa: CASSLGDRVGNTEAFF

v_call: TRBV11-1
clone_size: -
cdr3_length: 17
j_call: TRBJ2-3
cdr3_aa: CASSLAASGGSTDTQYF

v_call: TRBV30
clone_size: -
cdr3_length: 13
j_call: TRBJ1-3
cdr3_aa: CAWNSVSGNTIYF

v_call: TRBV10-3
clone_size: -
cdr3_length: 13
j_call: TRBJ1-2
cdr3_aa: CAIKGGSYYGYTF

v_call: TRBV2
clone_size: -
cdr3_length: 15
j_call: TRBJ1-5
cdr3_aa: CASSSRDRLNQPQHF

v_call: TRBV5-6
clone_size: -
cdr3_length: 15
j_call: TRBJ2-2
cdr3_aa: CASSLGGKNTRELFF

v_call: TRBV7-9
clone_size: -
cdr3_length: 14
j_call: TRBJ2-7
cdr3_aa: CASSLEDLINEQYF

v_call: TRBV2
clone_size: -
cdr3_length: 15
j_call: TRBJ1-5
cdr3_aa: CASSEQGTGNQPQHF

v_call: TRBV11-3
clone_size: -
cdr3_length: 18
j_call: TRBJ2-5
cdr3_aa: CASSPVGGNLAVGETQYF

v_call: TRBV30
clone_size: -
cdr3_length: 15
j_call: TRBJ1-3
cdr3_aa: CAWCRGESSGNTIYF

v_call: TRBV7-9
clone_size: -
cdr3_length: 18
j_call: TRBJ2-3
cdr3_aa: CASSFVGKSGRSTDTQYF

v_call: TRBV11-3
clone_size: -
cdr3_length: 13
j_call: TRBJ1-1
cdr3_aa: CASSLGGDTEAFF

v_call: TRBV7-9
clone_size: -
cdr3_length: 14
j_call: TRBJ2-7
cdr3_aa: CASSLVPAYYEQYF

v_call: TRBV7-9
clone_size: -
cdr3_length: 14
j_call: TRBJ1-4
cdr3_aa: CASSLTRDNEKLFF

v_call: TRBV4-1
clone_size: -
cdr3_length: 16
j_call: TRBJ2-3
cdr3_aa: CASSQDRRISTDTQYF

v_call: TRBV7-2
clone_size: -
cdr3_length: 13
j_call: TRBJ1-1
cdr3_aa: CASSLVEATEAFF

v_call: TRBV5-1
clone_size: once
cdr3_length: 15
j_call: TRBJ2-5
cdr3_aa: CASSHPGQGLETQYF

v_call: TRBV29-1
clone_size: -
cdr3_length: 14
j_call: TRBJ1-3
cdr3_aa: CSVEEGSSGNTIYF

v_call: TRBV30
clone_size: -
cdr3_length: 14
j_call: TRBJ1-1
cdr3_aa: CAWSGTGMNTEAFF

v_call: TRBV7-9
clone_size: -
cdr3_length: 11
j_call: TRBJ1-1
cdr3_aa: CASSQNTEAFF

v_call: TRBV6-5
clone_size: once
cdr3_length: 13
j_call: TRBJ2-7
cdr3_aa: CASSQGTRYEQYF

v_call: TRBV28
clone_size: -
cdr3_length: 14
j_call: TRBJ2-7
cdr3_aa: CASSHPSGSYEQYF

v_call: TRBV28
clone_size: -
cdr3_length: 16
j_call: TRBJ2-5
cdr3_aa: CASSLRGSGSRETQYF

v_call: TRBV5-1
clone_size: -
cdr3_length: 14
j_call: TRBJ1-1
cdr3_aa: CASSLEGGATEAFF

v_call: TRBV5-1
clone_size: few
cdr3_length: 16
j_call: TRBJ2-1
cdr3_aa: CASSLASGMAYNEQFF

v_call: TRBV2
clone_size: -
cdr3_length: 15
j_call: TRBJ1-4
cdr3_aa: CASSERDAGFEKLFF

v_call: TRBV6-5
clone_size: -
cdr3_length: 12
j_call: TRBJ1-2
cdr3_aa: CASKGTGGGYTF

v_call: TRBV19
clone_size: -
cdr3_length: 15
j_call: TRBJ2-7
cdr3_aa: CASSIGASGLYEQYF

v_call: TRBV5-1
clone_size: -
cdr3_length: 15
j_call: TRBJ2-3
cdr3_aa: CASSPTRSPTDTQYF

v_call: TRBV28
clone_size: -
cdr3_length: 11
j_call: TRBJ2-7
cdr3_aa: CASNNRGEQYF

v_call: TRBV28
clone_size: -
cdr3_length: 16
j_call: TRBJ2-3
cdr3_aa: CAGRTSGASSTDTQYF

v_call: TRBV4-2
clone_size: -
cdr3_length: 14
j_call: TRBJ1-2
cdr3_aa: CASSQGRGESGYTF